Listed here are 32 T cell receptor beta chains from one sample, sequenced in a study of blood T cell repertoires in COVID-19. The protocol was immunoSEQ multiplex PCR, while the TCRdb copy is restricted to in-frame clones and leaves out a portion. This sample has around 30,000 clones; about nine tenths occur once, and the top ten carry about 1.9%. The sample consisted of peripheral blood. The receptors originated from a man in his fifties with active or convalescent COVID-19.

This rearrangement joins TRBV2 to TRBJ2-7, with D possibly being TRBD2 (6 bases). Germline V gene data show CDR1 as SNHLY and CDR2 as FYNNEI. V gave up 6 bases and J gave up 0 bases, with 12 bases separating them. CDR3 length equals 14 residues. The chain's CDR3 is CASRPEGPSYEQYF. The CDR3 DNA reads as TGTGCCAGCAGGCCGGAGGGTCCCTCCTACGAGCAGTACTTC.

The chain recombines TRBV28 with TRBJ2-3; tentative D call: TRBD2 (6 bases). Trimming took off 5 bases at V and 3 bases at J, with 15 bases between the two ends. Germline assignment: CDR1 MDHEN and CDR2 SYDVKM. This CDR3 contains 15 residues. CDR3 DNA: TGTGCCAGCAGTGAAGCACGGGGGAGGACAGATACGCAGTATTTT. Translated, it gives CASSEARGRTDTQYF.

The chain couples TRBV11-2 to TRBJ2-1, with D hard to call. The V end lost 1 base, the J end lost 10 bases, and 11 bases lay between the germline ends. Germline V lookup: CDR1 SGHAT, CDR2 FQNNGV. The CDR3 loop spans 13 amino acids. The DNA for the CDR3 is TGTGCCAGCAGCTTAGCCCCCGCTAGAGAGCAGTTCTTC. Translating it yields CASSLAPAREQFF.

The chain has TRBV7-2 and TRBJ2-4, with D possibly TRBD1 on 6 matching bases. The ends were cut back, 3 bases at V and 8 bases at J, with 14 bases in the middle. The CDR3 has 14 amino acids. The germline CDR1 and CDR2 sequences are SGHTA and FQGNSA. The CDR3 bases are TGTGCCAGCAGCTTTCAGGGGCGGGTAGACATTCAGTACTTC. Residues: CASSFQGRVDIQYF.

The chain employs TRBV3-1 (or the pseudogene TRBV3-2) and TRBJ2-3; possibly TRBD2 for D (6 bases). Trimming took 2 bases from V and 0 from J, leaving 6 bases between them. The CDR3 runs 14 residues. From germline, CDR1 is LGHDT and CDR2 YNNKEL (reference sequence). For the CDR3, the DNA is TGTGCCAGCAGCCAAAGCGGGAGCACAGATACGCAGTATTTT. As protein: CASSQSGSTDTQYF.

The chain couples TRBV5-1 to TRBJ2-7; TRBD2 aligns across 10 bases. This CDR3 spans 15 amino acids. V shed 2 bases, J shed 1 base, and the junction held 3 bases outside the gene matches. The V gene's germline CDR1 is SGHRS and CDR2 YFSETQ. CDR3 loop: CASSFTSGVSYEQYF. CDR3 bases: TGCGCCAGCAGCTTTACTAGCGGGGTTTCCTACGAGCAGTACTTC.

Turning to this clone: At one end the junction does not follow the germline gene, possibly because of a read error. The chain recombines TRBV6-2 or TRBV6-3 with TRBJ1-4; D ambiguous. Per the germline V gene, CDR1 is MNHEY and CDR2 is SVGEGT. There are 14 residues in the CDR3. CDR3 residues: CASSYDTTHEELFF. Here the CDR3 DNA reads TGTGCCAGCAGTTACGACACAACCCATGAAGAACTGTTTTTT.

The chain couples TRBV6-5 to TRBJ1-6; no clear D gene. The CDR3 loop spans 16 amino acids. V was clipped by 0 bases and J by 8 bases, with 14 bases between them. Germline CDR1 is MNHEY and CDR2 is SVGAGI. CDR3 coding DNA: TGTGCCAGCAGTTACTCGCGACCGACACATCATTCACCCCTCCACTTT. Protein product: CASSYSRPTHHSPLHF.

V gene TRBV27 combines with J gene TRBJ2-5; weak D call: TRBD2 (7 bases). Germline CDR1 reads MNHEY; CDR2 reads SMNVEV (reference sequence). The CDR3 is 13 residues long. The V end was cut by 6 bases, the J end by 5 bases, with 13 bases between. Here the CDR3 reads CASRVQGGETQYF. The CDR3 bases are TGTGCCAGCAGGGTACAGGGAGGGGAGACCCAGTACTTC.

The chain has TRBV10-3 and TRBJ1-1, with 8 bases lining up with TRBD1. This CDR3 has 13 amino acids. The V and J ends lost 7 bases and 7 bases, in that order; junction bases with no gene match: 8. Germline CDR1 and CDR2: ENHRY and SYGVKD. The CDR3 is CAITRTGIDEAFF. In DNA form, the CDR3 reads TGTGCCATCACTAGGACAGGGATCGATGAAGCTTTCTTT.

V gene TRBV7-3 combines with J gene TRBJ2-2; D may be TRBD2 (6 bases). CDR1 is SGHTA and CDR2 is FQGTGA in the germline V gene. The CDR3 length is 14 residues. V shed 1 base and J shed 3 bases, with 6 bases lying between them. Here the CDR3 reads CASSLRLDTGELFF. CDR3 DNA: TGTGCCAGCAGCTTAAGACTAGACACCGGGGAGCTGTTTTTT.

This sequence joins TRBV6-2 or TRBV6-3 and TRBJ1-1; possibly TRBD1 for D (6 bases). The CDR3 is made up of 13 amino acids. Germline V gene lookup returns CDR1 MNHEY and CDR2 SVGEGT. The V end lost 2 bases, the J end lost 4 bases, and 8 bases lay between the germline ends. CDR3 nucleotide sequence: TGTGCCAGCAGTTACCTAGGGGGCACTGAAGCTTTCTTT. Translated: CASSYLGGTEAFF.

This chain joins TRBV9 and TRBJ2-3; TRBD1 might be the D (5 bases). The CDR3 totals 14 residues. Between the trimmed V and J ends, which lost 3 bases and 6 bases, there was a span of 14 bases. CDR1 is SGDLS, CDR2 YYNGEE, per germline. The CDR3 region is CASSDGALRDTQYF. CDR3 in DNA: TGTGCCAGCAGCGATGGGGCCCTGAGGGATACGCAGTATTTT.

The V call is TRBV29-1, the J call TRBJ2-5, with 15 positions matching TRBD2. The germline V gene encodes CDR1 SQVTM and CDR2 ANQGSEA. The V and J ends lost 4 bases and 4 bases, in that order; junction bases with no gene match: 1. This CDR3 region has 14 residues. CDR3 sequence: CSVAGLAGGETQYF. The CDR3 DNA follows: TGCAGCGTTGCGGGACTAGCGGGAGGAGAGACCCAGTACTTC.

This clone was counted a few times. The rearrangement uses TRBV19 and TRBJ2-7, with a weak D call TRBD1 (5 bases). Germline-derived CDR1 and CDR2 are LNHDA and SQIVND (reference sequence). V was shortened by 3 bases and J by 0 bases, with 9 bases between the two germline ends. The CDR3 loop spans 14 amino acids. CDR3 in DNA: TGTGCCAGTAGTATCGGACATTACTCCTACGAGCAGTACTTC. Translating gives CASSIGHYSYEQYF.

This clone was observed a handful of times. This chain links TRBV7-8 with TRBJ1-5; D gene ambiguous. Germline-derived CDR1 and CDR2 are SGHVS and FQNEAQ. V shed 5 bases and J shed 5 bases, with 13 bases lying between them. The CDR3 has 14 residues. The CDR3 sequence is CASSPSPEYQPQHF. As DNA, the CDR3 is TGTGCCAGCAGCCCCTCCCCGGAGTATCAGCCCCAGCATTTT.

This clone was counted a single time. The chain employs TRBV23-1 and TRBJ1-1, with a possible D match to TRBD1 (5 bases). TRBV23-1 is flagged as an ORF with uncertain function. Trimming stripped 4 bases from V and 1 base from J, with 16 bases between. The CDR3 runs to 16 residues. CDR3 loop: CASSPPATVPNTEAFF. The CDR3 nucleotides read TGCGCCAGCAGTCCCCCCGCGACAGTCCCGAACACTGAAGCTTTCTTT.

This sequence joins TRBV30 and TRBJ2-3; 7 bases fit TRBD1. CDR3 length: 13 residues. V lost 3 bases to trimming and J lost 4 bases; unmatched junction nucleotides: 4. The V gene's germline CDR1 is GTSNPN and CDR2 SVGIG (reference sequence). CDR3 nucleotides: TGTGCCTGGAGCGGGACAGTCGCAGATACGCAGTATTTT. Residues: CAWSGTVADTQYF.

The chain has TRBV19 and TRBJ2-1; 8 bases line up with TRBD1. J was trimmed by 2 bases and V by 3 bases; bases with no gene match: 3. The CDR3 runs to 15 residues. Germline assignment: CDR1 LNHDA and CDR2 SQIVND (reference sequence). The CDR3 region is CASSIDRGPYNEQFF. CDR3 DNA sequence: TGTGCCAGTAGTATTGACAGGGGTCCCTACAATGAGCAGTTCTTC.

This chain uses TRBV2 with TRBJ1-2; a weak D match, TRBD1 (6 bases). The CDR3 is 11 residues long. The V end lost 2 bases, the J end lost 13 bases, and 11 bases lay between the germline ends. Germline V gives CDR1 SNHLY, CDR2 FYNNEI. DNA of the CDR3: TGTGCCAGCAGTGAAATCGGGACACCCACCTTC. It translates to CASSEIGTPTF.

The J gene is TRBJ2-3, the V gene TRBV5-4; TRBD2 agrees at 7 bases. The V and J ends lost 2 bases and 0 bases, in that order; junction bases with no gene match: 6. Germline V gene data show CDR1 as SGHNT and CDR2 as YYREEE (reference sequence). The length of the CDR3 is 16 residues. CDR3 in DNA: TGTGCCAGCAGCTTACCACCTAGCGGAAGCACAGATACGCAGTATTTT. Translated: CASSLPPSGSTDTQYF.

The J gene is TRBJ1-1, the V gene TRBV6-5; D is perhaps TRBD1 (5 bases). Germline values: CDR1 MNHEY, CDR2 SVGAGI. The length of the CDR3 is 14 residues. The ends were cut back, 2 bases at V and 1 base at J, with 8 bases in the middle. The CDR3 is CASSYQTANTEAFF. CDR3 in DNA: TGTGCCAGCAGTTACCAGACAGCGAACACTGAAGCTTTCTTT.

The chain combines TRBV18 with TRBJ1-1, with D perhaps matching TRBD1 (6 bases). CDR1 and CDR2 (germline): KGHSH, LQKENI. CDR3 length equals 17 residues. With 5 bases removed from V and 4 bases from J, the gap between germline ends came to 23 bases. The CDR3, as DNA: TGTGCCAGCTCAGCTTCTCCCTTCACAGGGCTTGGCACTGAAGCTTTCTTT. This sequence encodes CASSASPFTGLGTEAFF.

The rearrangement joins TRBV5-1 to TRBJ2-1; 9 bases agree with TRBD1. V lost 4 bases, J lost 6 bases, and 2 bases stayed unmatched. CDR1 and CDR2 (germline): SGHRS, YFSETQ. The CDR3 covers 13 residues. CDR3 loop: CASSADRGNEQFF. The CDR3 DNA sequence: TGCGCCAGCAGCGCGGACAGGGGCAATGAGCAGTTCTTC.

The chain employs TRBV4-3 and TRBJ1-3; 8 bases are a match to TRBD1. CDR1 is LGHNA and CDR2 is YSLEER in the germline V gene. Trimming removed 0 bases from V and 3 bases from J; junction bases left unmatched: 10. The CDR3 is 18 residues long. CDR3 nucleotide sequence: TGCGCCAGCAGCCAAGATCCCCAGGGGGCTATTGATGGAAACACCATATATTTT. This codes for CASSQDPQGAIDGNTIYF.

This rearrangement joins TRBV6-5 to TRBJ2-7; D not certain. CDR3 length: 12 residues. Looked up from germline, CDR1 is MNHEY and CDR2 is SVGAGI. The V end was cut by 6 bases, the J end by 2 bases, with 8 bases between. The CDR3, as DNA: TGTGCCAGCAGCGTAACAGCCTACGAGCAGTACTTC. As protein: CASSVTAYEQYF.

V usage is TRBV11-2 and J usage is TRBJ2-2; weak D call: TRBD2 (6 bases). CDR3 length: 16 amino acids. The germline V gene encodes CDR1 SGHAT and CDR2 FQNNGV. Trimming shortened V by 1 base and J by 0 bases, and 9 bases separated the two germline ends. The CDR3 nucleotides are TGTGCCAGCAGCTTAGCAGTAGCGGCGAACACCGGGGAGCTGTTTTTT. This codes for CASSLAVAANTGELFF.

The chain carries TRBV2 and TRBJ2-1; 9 bases agree with TRBD2. The CDR3 is 14 residues long. The ends lost 7 bases at V and 5 bases at J; junction bases unmatched: 6. In germline, CDR1 is SNHLY, CDR2 FYNNEI. The CDR3 spells CASISGSFHNEQFF. CDR3 coding DNA: TGTGCCAGCATTAGCGGGAGTTTTCACAATGAGCAGTTCTTC.

V gene TRBV4-1 combines with J gene TRBJ2-7; TRBD2 aligns across 11 bases. After removal of 2 bases from V and 4 bases from J, the junction contained 7 bases not matched to a gene. The CDR3 is 16 amino acids. Germline V CDR1 and CDR2: MGHRA, YSYEKL. The CDR3 protein is CASSQPGLADPYEQYF. CDR3 bases: TGCGCCAGCAGCCAACCGGGACTAGCGGATCCTTACGAGCAGTACTTC.

The V call is TRBV30, the J call TRBJ1-6; D might be TRBD1 (5 bases). V lost 0 bases and J 0 bases, leaving 12 bases between the germline ends. The germline gives CDR1 GTSNPN, CDR2 SVGIG (reference sequence). This CDR3 contains 17 residues. CDR3 DNA sequence: TGTGCCTGGAGTGTGGGCGGGGGTAGCTCCTATAATTCACCCCTCCACTTT. The encoded protein is CAWSVGGGSSYNSPLHF.

This rearrangement joins TRBV6-5 to TRBJ2-2; 9 nucleotides agree with TRBD2. Germline V gene data show CDR1 as MNHEY and CDR2 as SVGAGI. The ends lost 6 bases at V and 5 bases at J; junction bases unmatched: 7. This CDR3 has 15 residues. As DNA, the CDR3 is TGTGCCAGCAGGCGACTAGCGGCGCGAACCGGGGAGCTGTTTTTT. Amino acid sequence: CASRRLAARTGELFF.

V gene TRBV7-2 combines with J gene TRBJ2-1; 7 bases agree with TRBD1. V shed 2 bases, J shed 3 bases, and the junction held 10 bases outside the gene matches. This CDR3 is 17 amino acids long. The V gene's germline CDR1 is SGHTA and CDR2 FQGNSA. In DNA, the CDR3 is TGTGCCAGCAGCTTAAGGGGAAGGGACAGCTACTACAATGAGCAGTTCTTC. Encoded protein: CASSLRGRDSYYNEQFF.